This T cell receptor (beta chain) originates from a study of identical twins. As regards this clonotype: Its antigen is not known.

One entry per CDR3 protein results from TCRdb running MiXCR on the 5' RACE reads. The sample records 450,000 or so distinct CDR3 sequences, 20% to 30% being singletons. Germline CDR1 reads PRHDT; CDR2 reads FYEKMQ (reference sequence). The CDR3 loop spans 14 amino acids. Between the trimmed V and J ends, which lost 4 bases and 3 bases, there was a span of 10 bases. Findings and caveats of the study: Low generation-probability sequences were in excess among twin-shared out-of-frame alpha sequences. Findings came from cross-sectional statistics, without long-term follow-up of donors. Insertions ran lower in abundant cord blood beta clonotypes, though not in memory repertoires.

These same records also appear under a second study, on T cells expressing NK-cell markers. That report adds: With respect to HCMV, most of the eight sequenced donors were seropositive, and one was seronegative.

This receptor was identified in a woman aged 18-30 years in good health. The source material was CD4+ T cells sorted from blood. The chain couples TRBV13 to TRBJ2-1; D is unresolved. CDR3 loop: CASSSFRIYNEQFF. In DNA form, the CDR3 reads TGTGCCAGCAGCTCGTTTAGAATCTACAATGAGCAGTTCTTC. Supplemented by reference TRBV13 and TRBJ2-1, the full variable domain reads AAGVIQSPRHLIKEKRETATLKCYPIPRHDTVYWYQQGPGQDPQFLISFYEKMQSDKGSIPDRFSAQQFSDYHSELNMSSLELGDSALYFCASSSFRIYNEQFFGPGTRLTVL.